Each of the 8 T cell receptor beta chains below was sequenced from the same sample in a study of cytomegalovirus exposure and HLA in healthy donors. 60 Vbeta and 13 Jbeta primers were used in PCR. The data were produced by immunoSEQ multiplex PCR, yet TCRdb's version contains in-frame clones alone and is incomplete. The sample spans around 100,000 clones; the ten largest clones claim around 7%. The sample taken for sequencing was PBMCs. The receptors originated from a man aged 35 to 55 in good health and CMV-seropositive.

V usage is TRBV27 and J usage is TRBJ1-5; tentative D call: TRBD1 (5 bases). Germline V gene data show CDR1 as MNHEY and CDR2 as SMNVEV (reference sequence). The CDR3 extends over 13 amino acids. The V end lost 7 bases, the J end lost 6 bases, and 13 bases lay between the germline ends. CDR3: CASTGGGSQPQHF. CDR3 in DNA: TGTGCCAGCACCGGCGGGGGATCTCAGCCCCAGCATTTT.

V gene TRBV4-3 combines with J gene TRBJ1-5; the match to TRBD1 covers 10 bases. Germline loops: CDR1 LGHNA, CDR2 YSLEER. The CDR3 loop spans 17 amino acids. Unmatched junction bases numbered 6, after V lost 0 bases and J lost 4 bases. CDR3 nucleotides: TGCGCCAGCAGCCAAGATATAGGGACAGGGGATAATCAGCCCCAGCATTTT. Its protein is CASSQDIGTGDNQPQHF.

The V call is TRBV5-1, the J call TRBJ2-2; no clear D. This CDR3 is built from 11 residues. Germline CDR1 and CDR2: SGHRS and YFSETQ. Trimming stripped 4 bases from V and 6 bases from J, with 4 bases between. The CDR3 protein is CASSLPGELFF. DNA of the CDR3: TGCGCCAGCAGCCTCCCCGGGGAGCTGTTTTTT.

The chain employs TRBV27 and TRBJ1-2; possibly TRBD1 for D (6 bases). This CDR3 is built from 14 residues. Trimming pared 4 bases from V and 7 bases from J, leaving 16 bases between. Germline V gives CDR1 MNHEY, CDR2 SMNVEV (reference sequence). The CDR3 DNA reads TGTGCCAGCAGTTATTTAGGACAGAATACTGGCTACACCTTC. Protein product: CASSYLGQNTGYTF.

The CDR3 bases are TGCGCCAGCAGCCCCTGGACTAGTGGTGATGAGCAGTTCTTC. It encodes CASSPWTSGDEQFF. The rearrangement joins TRBV10-2 to TRBJ2-1, with 7 positions matching TRBD2. V shed 6 bases and J 8 bases; nucleotides not matched to a gene: 10. Per the germline V gene, CDR1 is WSHSY and CDR2 is SAAADI. The CDR3 is 14 residues long.

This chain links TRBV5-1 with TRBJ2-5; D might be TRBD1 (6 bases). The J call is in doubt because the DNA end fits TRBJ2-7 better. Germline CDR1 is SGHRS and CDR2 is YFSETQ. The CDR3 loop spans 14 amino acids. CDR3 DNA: TGCGCCAGCAGCTTGGGGACAGTGGCCTACGAGCAGTACTTC. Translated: CASSLGTVAYEQYF.

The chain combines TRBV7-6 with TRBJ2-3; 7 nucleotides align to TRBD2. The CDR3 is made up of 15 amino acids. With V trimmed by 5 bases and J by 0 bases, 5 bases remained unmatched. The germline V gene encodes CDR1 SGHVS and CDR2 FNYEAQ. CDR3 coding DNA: TGTGCCAGCAGCCCTCTAGCGGCTAGCACAGATACGCAGTATTTT. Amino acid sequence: CASSPLAASTDTQYF.

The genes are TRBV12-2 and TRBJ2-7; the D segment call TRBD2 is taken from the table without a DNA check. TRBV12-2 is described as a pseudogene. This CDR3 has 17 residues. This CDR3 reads CATLTSTGLEAYYEQYF. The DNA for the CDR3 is TGTGCAACCCTGACCTCCACGGGACTCGAGGCGTACTACGAGCAGTACTTC.